The T cell receptor beta chain described here comes from a study of a mutant IDH1 vaccine in newly diagnosed glioma. CDR1 and CDR2 (germline): MNHNY, SVGAGI (reference sequence). V lost 0 bases to trimming and J lost 7 bases, with 16 bases between them. This CDR3 is built from 15 residues. Sequenced by immunoSEQ multiplex PCR; TCRdb stores in-frame clones only, minus some. The sample holds 40,000 or so clones, approximately 78% seen once. Comment on this clone: As yet, its antigen is unknown.

As to time point: week 5, during vaccination. In every dose of vaccine, 300 ug of mutant IDH1 20-mer peptide was given alongside topical imiquimod. This chain uses TRBV6-6 with TRBJ2-7; TRBD1 or TRBD2 may be the D gene (5 bases each). The sequenced sample was PBMCs, obtained from a glioma patient whose treatment included an IDH1 peptide vaccine. The TCR comes from a man aged 40-49 years with glioma. The CDR3 DNA sequence: TGTGCCAGCAGTTACTCGAGCCAGGGAGTGGGGGAGCAGTACTTC. Encoded protein: CASSYSSQGVGEQYF.